This paragraph reports one T cell receptor beta chain. Some clones are missing from TCRdb's copy, which holds only in-frame ones; the method was immunoSEQ multiplex PCR. Of 120,000 or so clones in the sample, about 90% were seen once. The source of the sample is a study of control samples from healthy donors and cancer patients. CDR3 length: 15 amino acids. The germline V gene encodes CDR1 SGHTA and CDR2 FQGTGA. The V segment lost 5 bases and the J segment 8 bases; nucleotides outside the gene matches: 14. This TCR derives from a man aged 18-30 years in good health. V usage is TRBV7-3 and J usage is TRBJ1-2, with 7 bases fitting TRBD1. The sequencing sample was made of blood. The CDR3 reads CASSPRAGQGGGYTF. The CDR3, as DNA: TGTGCCAGCAGCCCCAGGGCGGGTCAGGGGGGAGGCTACACCTTC. The full variable domain, its missing parts supplied by reference TRBV7-3 and TRBJ1-2, is GAGVSQTPSNKVTEKGKYVELRCDPISGHTALYWYRQSLGQGPEFLIYFQGTGAADDSGLPNDRFFAVRPEGSVSTLKIQRTERGDSAVYLCASSPRAGQGGGYTFGSGTRLTVV.